Each of the 3 T cell receptor beta chains below was sequenced from the same sample in a study of cytomegalovirus exposure and HLA in healthy donors. Researchers ran the PCR with 60 Vbeta and 13 Jbeta primers. Only in-frame clones appear in the TCRdb table, and some are missing; sequencing was by immunoSEQ multiplex PCR. There are about 130,000 clones in the sample; about 80% occur only once, and roughly 3.5% lies in the top ten. The specimen sequenced was PBMCs. These receptors originate from a male donor in good health and CMV-seronegative.

A single count supports this clone. The chain links TRBV5-1 to TRBJ2-5, with 7 bases fitting TRBD2. Trimming at V came to 4 bases and at J to 3 bases, leaving 6 bases not matched to a gene. CDR1 and CDR2 from the germline V gene are SGHRS and YFSETQ. CDR3 length: 14 amino acids. The CDR3 here is CASSLAVAEETQYF. The CDR3 DNA follows: TGCGCCAGCAGCCTAGCGGTGGCGGAAGAGACCCAGTACTTC.

V and J are TRBV9 and TRBJ2-3; D not certain. This CDR3 is 13 amino acids long. The V and J ends lost 3 bases and 1 base respectively, with 6 bases between them. Per the germline V gene, CDR1 is SGDLS and CDR2 is YYNGEE. CDR3 in DNA: TGTGCCAGCAGCGCGGTGGGCACAGATACGCAGTATTTT. The encoded protein is CASSAVGTDTQYF.

Only one count was recorded for this clone. V gene TRBV27 combines with J gene TRBJ1-5, with TRBD1 matching 10 bases. Germline V gene data show CDR1 as MNHEY and CDR2 as SMNVEV (reference sequence). This CDR3 comprises 15 residues. V was pared by 5 bases and J by 7 bases, with 8 bases of the junction left unmatched. CDR3 in DNA: TGTGCCAGCAGTACAGGACAGGGGGGATTCCAGCCCCAGCATTTT. It translates to CASSTGQGGFQPQHF.